The rows below give T cell receptor beta chains drawn from one sample of a study of blood T cell repertoires in COVID-19. Profiled with immunoSEQ multiplex PCR; TCRdb holds only in-frame clones, not every one. Among approximately 210,000 clones listed, less than 95% were seen once. Sequenced material: peripheral blood. The receptors here all came from a man aged 25-40 years with COVID-19, enrolled during active disease. The CDR3 runs from the conserved cysteine through the conserved F or W. A D gene is named only where the DNA matches it firmly. Only part of the rows carry a size: once, few, many, or a class if the clone is expanded.

len: 13; v_gene: TRBV6-5; d_gene: NA; abundance: NA; j_gene: TRBJ2-7; CDR3nt: TGTGCCAGCAGTTCGACGGGGACCTACGAGCAGTACTTC; CDR3aa: CASSSTGTYEQYF
len: 15; v_gene: TRBV9; d_gene: NA; abundance: NA; j_gene: TRBJ1-5; CDR3nt: TGTGCCAGCAGCGTAGGGTCAGGGGGCAATCAGCCCCAGCATTTT; CDR3aa: CASSVGSGGNQPQHF
len: 14; v_gene: TRBV6-5; d_gene: NA; abundance: NA; j_gene: TRBJ1-1; CDR3nt: TGTGCCAGCAGCCTACACGGGAAGGACACTGAAGCTTTCTTT; CDR3aa: CASSLHGKDTEAFF
len: 15; v_gene: TRBV7-3; d_gene: TRBD1; abundance: NA; j_gene: TRBJ2-1; CDR3nt: TGTGCCAGCAGCTTGGGACAGGGGGCAGGTAATGAGCAGTTCTTC; CDR3aa: CASSLGQGAGNEQFF
len: 15; v_gene: TRBV6-1; d_gene: TRBD1; abundance: NA; j_gene: TRBJ1-2; CDR3nt: TGTGCCAGCAGTGAAGGGGCAGGGGGCGACTATGGCTACACCTTC; CDR3aa: CASSEGAGGDYGYTF
len: 15; v_gene: TRBV5-1; d_gene: NA; abundance: NA; j_gene: TRBJ2-7; CDR3nt: TGCGCCAGCAGCTTGGTAGACAAGAGCTCCTACGAGCAGTACTTC; CDR3aa: CASSLVDKSSYEQYF
len: 14; v_gene: TRBV3-1/TRBV3-2; d_gene: NA; abundance: NA; j_gene: TRBJ1-2; CDR3nt: TGTGCCAGCAGCCAAGATCAGGTCTTCAATGGCTACACCTTC; CDR3aa: CASSQDQVFNGYTF
len: 16; v_gene: TRBV10-3; d_gene: NA; abundance: NA; j_gene: TRBJ1-5; CDR3nt: TGTGCCATCAGTGAGGACGTTTCCGGGGGCAATCAGCCCCAGCATTTT; CDR3aa: CAISEDVSGGNQPQHF
len: 15; v_gene: TRBV7-3; d_gene: TRBD1; abundance: NA; j_gene: TRBJ1-5; CDR3nt: TGTGCCAGCAGCTTAATGGCGGGACAGGGTCAGCCCCAGCATTTT; CDR3aa: CASSLMAGQGQPQHF
len: 13; v_gene: TRBV19; d_gene: NA; abundance: NA; j_gene: TRBJ1-2; CDR3nt: TGTGCCAGTAGGACGGACAGAAGCAATGGCTACACCTTC; CDR3aa: CASRTDRSNGYTF
len: 14; v_gene: TRBV7-9; d_gene: NA; abundance: once; j_gene: TRBJ1-2; CDR3nt: TGTGCCAGCAGTCTAGGACGGACTTCCTATGGCTACACCTTC; CDR3aa: CASSLGRTSYGYTF
len: 16; v_gene: TRBV5-1; d_gene: NA; abundance: NA; j_gene: TRBJ1-2; CDR3nt: TGCGCCAGCAGCTTGTGGCAGGAGGAAGGGGGCTATGGCTACACCTTC; CDR3aa: CASSLWQEEGGYGYTF